The next 23 T cell receptor beta chains were all read from a single sample in a study of cutaneous CD30+ T cell lymphoproliferative disorder and hepatitis E. Sequencing used immunoSEQ multiplex PCR; TCRdb keeps in-frame clones, though not all of them. Here the sample spans some 7,200 clones, about three quarters being singletons. The sequencing input was blood. These receptors originate from a human donor with a cutaneous T cell lymphoproliferative disorder associated with hepatitis E virus.

The genes are TRBV9 and TRBJ2-1; 8 bases line up with TRBD2. The J segment lost 1 base and the V segment lost 1 base, leaving 4 bases of the junction unmatched. Per germline, CDR1 SGDLS and CDR2 YYNGEE. The CDR3 spans 16 residues. CDR3 loop: CASSVTLAGSYNEQFF. In DNA form, the CDR3 reads TGTGCCAGCAGCGTAACCTTAGCGGGATCCTACAATGAGCAGTTCTTC.

J is TRBJ1-1 and V is TRBV28; possibly TRBD1 for D (5 bases). In germline, CDR1 is MDHEN, CDR2 SYDVKM. There are 14 residues in the CDR3. The germline V and J ends were trimmed by 5 bases and 3 bases, with 13 bases remaining between them. CDR3 loop: CASSHSWGYTEAFF. CDR3 nucleotide sequence: TGTGCCAGCAGTCATAGTTGGGGGTACACTGAAGCTTTCTTT.

This chain links TRBV11-3 with TRBJ2-1; the D is unclear. CDR3 size: 15 residues. Germline V gene sequence: CDR1 SGHNT, CDR2 YENEEA. V lost 4 bases and J lost 3, with 13 bases in between. CDR3 bases: TGTGCCAGCAGCTCCCCATGGACCAACTACAATGAGCAGTTCTTC. Amino acid sequence: CASSSPWTNYNEQFF.

The chain is built from TRBV12-2 and TRBJ1-4. TRBV12-2 is flagged as a pseudogene. The CDR3 sequence is 18 residues long. The CDR3 sequence is CASRLGTMRVGTNEKLFF. CDR3 bases: TGTGCAAGTCGCTTGGGTACGATGCGGGTGGGAACTAATGAAAAACTGTTTTTT.

This rearrangement joins TRBV7-7 to TRBJ2-5; TRBD2 agrees at 11 bases. The V and J ends lost 4 bases and 4 bases, in that order; junction bases with no gene match: 5. Germline lookup yields CDR1 SSHAT and CDR2 FNYEAQ (reference sequence). This CDR3 is 15 amino acids long. The CDR3 DNA follows: TGTGCCAGCAGCTCGGGACTAGCGGCGGTAGAGACCCAGTACTTC. Translating gives CASSSGLAAVETQYF.

V is TRBV5-1 and J is TRBJ2-7, with D tentatively TRBD1 (5 bases). Trimming shortened V by 0 bases and J by 3 bases, and 7 bases separated the two germline ends. The CDR3 loop spans 13 amino acids. CDR1 and CDR2 from the germline V gene are SGHRS and YFSETQ. For the CDR3, the DNA is TGCGCCAGCAGCTTGGCAGGGTACTACGAGCAGTACTTC. This translates into CASSLAGYYEQYF.

The V and J genes are TRBV30 and TRBJ2-3; tentative D call: TRBD2 (5 bases). V dropped 3 bases and J dropped 9 bases, with 13 bases sitting between them. Germline CDR1 GTSNPN, CDR2 SVGIG (reference sequence). The CDR3 is made up of 12 amino acids. The CDR3 reads CAWSPGGGTQYF. CDR3 nucleotide sequence: TGTGCCTGGAGCCCCGGAGGAGGCACGCAGTATTTT.

The chain has TRBV2 and TRBJ2-3; 11 nucleotides agree with TRBD1. Germline V gives CDR1 SNHLY, CDR2 FYNNEI. V lost 7 bases, J lost 2 bases, and 11 bases stayed unmatched. This CDR3 has 17 amino acids. The CDR3 sequence: CASTHRTGGNYTDTQYF. The CDR3, as DNA: TGTGCCAGCACCCACCGGACAGGGGGCAATTACACAGATACGCAGTATTTT.

The chain joins TRBV18 to TRBJ1-6; 8 bases fit TRBD1. Germline lookup yields CDR1 KGHSH and CDR2 LQKENI. V lost 2 bases to trimming and J lost 8 bases; unmatched junction nucleotides: 8. The CDR3 has 16 residues. The CDR3 spells CASSPGQGATHSPLHF. As DNA, the CDR3 is TGTGCCAGCTCACCAGGTCAGGGGGCTACCCATTCACCCCTCCACTTT. Combining the CDR3 with reference TRBV18 and TRBJ1-6 gives the whole variable domain NAGVMQNPRHLVRRRGQEARLRCSPMKGHSHVYWYRQLPEEGLKFMVYLQKENIIDESGMPKERFSAEFPKEGPSILRIQQVVRGDSAAYFCASSPGQGATHSPLHFGNGTRLTVT.

The rearrangement links TRBV4-2 to TRBJ2-7, with 14 bases matching TRBD2. The length of the CDR3 is 19 residues. Trimming cost V 0 bases and J 2 bases; bases outside gene matches: 9. Per germline, CDR1 LGHNA and CDR2 YNFKEQ. The CDR3 reads CASSQDQTSGGASTYEQYF. CDR3 DNA: TGTGCCAGCAGCCAAGACCAGACTAGCGGGGGGGCCTCGACCTACGAGCAGTACTTC.

The DNA for the CDR3 is TGTGCCAGCAGCTTAGCTTGGGATCTGAACACTGAAGCTTTCTTT. Its protein is CASSLAWDLNTEAFF. The gene calls are TRBV7-8 and TRBJ1-1; no clear D. The V and J ends lost 0 bases and 0 bases respectively, with 8 bases between them. The CDR3 has 15 amino acids. Germline V lookup: CDR1 SGHVS, CDR2 FQNEAQ. Variable domain in full (rest from reference TRBV7-8 and TRBJ1-1): GAGVSQSPRYKVAKRGQDVALRCDPISGHVSLFWYQQALGQGPEFLTYFQNEAQLDKSGLPSDRFFAERPEGSVSTLKIQRTQQEDSAVYLCASSLAWDLNTEAFFGQGTRLTVV.

This clone occurred a few times. V usage is TRBV4-3 and J usage is TRBJ2-2; D remains ambiguous. The length of the CDR3 is 15 residues. The germline V gene has CDR1 LGHNA and CDR2 YSLEER. The ends were cut back, 1 base at V and 2 bases at J, with 8 bases in the middle. The DNA for the CDR3 is TGCGCCAGCAGCCAAGTTGGCATTAACACCGGGGAGCTGTTTTTT. This gives the protein CASSQVGINTGELFF.

Here the CDR3 DNA reads TGTGCCAGCAGCGTAGATGGGCTCGGGGGTAGCACAGATACGCAGTATTTT. It specifies CASSVDGLGGSTDTQYF. The chain uses TRBV9 and TRBJ2-3; a possible D gene is TRBD2 (6 bases). The CDR3 length is 17 residues. Germline V gene sequence: CDR1 SGDLS, CDR2 YYNGEE. Trimming stripped 0 bases from V and 0 bases from J, with 14 bases between.

This chain links TRBV5-1 with TRBJ1-1; D is uncertain. The germline V gene encodes CDR1 SGHRS and CDR2 YFSETQ. CDR3 length equals 13 residues. Trimming shortened V by 2 bases and J by 2 bases, and 7 bases separated the two germline ends. CDR3 in DNA: TGCGCCAGCAGCTTAGACCTAAACACTGAAGCTTTCTTT. It yields the protein CASSLDLNTEAFF.

The V and J genes are TRBV27 and TRBJ1-1; D is possibly TRBD1 (6 bases). Trimming took 0 bases from V and 3 from J, leaving 8 bases between them. This CDR3 has 14 amino acids. CDR1 and CDR2 (germline): MNHEY, SMNVEV (reference sequence). In DNA form, the CDR3 reads TGTGCCAGCAGTTTATCGTCAGGGGACACTGAAGCTTTCTTT. Its translation: CASSLSSGDTEAFF.

The CDR3 DNA reads as TGTGCCAGCAGCCACAACTACGACGGAGACGAGCAGTACTTC. This sequence encodes CASSHNYDGDEQYF. The V gene is TRBV28, the J gene TRBJ2-7; D call uncertain. The V end lost 6 bases, the J end lost 5 bases, and 17 bases lay between the germline ends. CDR3 length: 14 amino acids. CDR1 and CDR2 from the germline V gene are MDHEN and SYDVKM.

The V gene is TRBV6-5, the J gene TRBJ1-3; D is ambiguous. There are 14 residues in the CDR3. Trimming pared 2 bases from V and 0 bases from J, leaving 5 bases between. Germline V gene data show CDR1 as MNHEY and CDR2 as SVGAGI. The CDR3 is CASSYQTSGNTIYF. Here the CDR3 DNA reads TGTGCCAGCAGTTACCAAACCTCTGGAAACACCATATATTTT.

V is TRBV4-3 and J is TRBJ2-3; possible D gene TRBD2, 6 bases. Germline V gene sequence: CDR1 LGHNA, CDR2 YSLEER. The CDR3 is 18 amino acids. Trimming took off 2 bases at V and 0 bases at J, with 18 bases between the two ends. The DNA for the CDR3 is TGCGCCAGCAGCCAAACTAGCAGCGCCCATTCTAGCACAGATACGCAGTATTTT. Its protein product is CASSQTSSAHSSTDTQYF.

The chain recombines TRBV5-1 with TRBJ2-5, with D possibly matching TRBD2 (5 bases). The V gene's germline CDR1 is SGHRS and CDR2 YFSETQ. The CDR3 is 15 residues long. With 4 bases removed from V and 5 bases from J, the gap between germline ends came to 18 bases. This CDR3 is CASSPGDGGMETQYF. DNA for the CDR3: TGCGCCAGCAGCCCAGGTGACGGAGGAATGGAGACCCAGTACTTC.

The V call is TRBV11-2, the J call TRBJ1-6; D is ambiguous. The CDR3 consists of 16 residues. CDR1 is SGHAT, CDR2 FQNNGV, per germline. The V end was cut by 0 bases, the J end by 14 bases, with 20 bases between. CDR3 nucleotides: TGTGCCAGCAGCTTAGACTCCTGGGATCACCCCACCGCCCTCCACTTT. Encoded protein: CASSLDSWDHPTALHF.

V is TRBV19 and J is TRBJ2-7; TRBD1 matches 8 bases. Germline CDR1 LNHDA, CDR2 SQIVND (reference sequence). The CDR3 is 15 residues long. The J segment lost 3 bases and the V segment lost 4 bases, leaving 8 bases of the junction unmatched. For the CDR3, the DNA is TGTGCCAGTAGTAAGAAGCAGGGGGCGTACTACGAGCAGTACTTC. Protein product: CASSKKQGAYYEQYF.

This clone has only a few counts. The chain recombines TRBV2 with TRBJ2-7; 7 nucleotides match TRBD2. With 4 bases clipped from V and 1 base from J, the junction kept 4 bases outside the gene matches. CDR3 length: 14 amino acids. Per the germline V gene, CDR1 is SNHLY and CDR2 is FYNNEI. CDR3: CASSVSSGSYEQYF. DNA of the CDR3: TGTGCCAGCAGTGTGTCTAGCGGATCCTACGAGCAGTACTTC.

V and J are TRBV7-9 and TRBJ1-4, with D maybe TRBD1 (5 bases). Trimming cost V 2 bases and J 8 bases, with 21 bases left between them. Germline CDR1 reads SEHNR; CDR2 reads FQNEAQ (reference sequence). This CDR3 has 17 amino acids. CDR3 protein: CASSLRFGVGGDEKLFF. The CDR3 DNA reads TGTGCCAGCAGCTTACGGTTCGGAGTGGGAGGGGACGAAAAACTGTTTTTT. The whole variable domain, filled in from reference TRBV7-9 and TRBJ1-4, reads DTGVSQNPRHKITKRGQNVTFRCDPISEHNRLYWYRQTLGQGPEFLTYFQNEAQLEKSRLLSDRFSAERPKGSFSTLEIQRTEQGDSAMYLCASSLRFGVGGDEKLFFGSGTQLSVL.